This TCR beta chain was identified in a study of blood T cell repertoires in COVID-19 (dated by TCRdb to the early 2020s). Regarding the research as a whole: Collaborator samples came from the United States, Italy and Spain and covered acute and convalescent phases of COVID-19. Deeply sampled blood TCRbeta repertoires from subjects exposed to, actively infected with, or recovered from COVID-19 were included in the dataset. The repertoires were made available in a free public database intended to serve as a resource for research on the immune response to SARS-CoV-2. Samples were obtained from the ongoing ImmuneRACE study (first 160 participants) and from 1,254 subjects provided by 6 global collaborators. Where available, HLA class I and class II types were obtained from metadata supplied by the sample provider rather than from assay-based typing. The prospective study material was composed of cDNA or gDNA derived from T cells, B-cell-depleted T cells, or PBMCs. A de-identified subject ID, COVID-19 status, age in years and sex were almost always included in the sample metadata. The paper's findings and limits, for the study overall: Clinical and demographic metadata were provided uncurated, with the amount varying by source and participant.

Of note for this clone: Its specific antigen is unknown. No base qualities exist here, and no much larger clone lies one base off it.

TCRbeta CDR3 regions were amplified from genomic DNA using the immunoSEQ Assay, a bias-controlled multiplex PCR. The paper's processing steps were these. The number of nucleated cells in each sample was estimated from the amplification of reference gene primers within the assay. To quantify the absolute abundance of each unique TCRbeta CDR3 rearrangement, sequence reads were collapsed and filtered. Productive Simpson clonality was computed per sample as the square root of Simpson's diversity index over productive rearrangements. This immuneACCESS table, as held by TCRdb, lists in-frame sequences with V and J called but not all clones. Of the missing ones, under half trace to an unresolved V gene in checked studies; the others have no known cause. The V and J calls and clone size are taken from that table; D and trimming were inferred from the DNA. This sample comprises approximately 250,000 clones, roughly four fifths of them detected only once. 3.5% to 4.5% of the sample is held by the ten biggest clonotypes.

Collaborating institutions collected whole blood in K2EDTA tubes following their own protocols. For TCRbeta analysis, collaborators shipped samples in one of three forms: frozen whole blood, isolated PBMCs, or DNA extracted from either of those sample types. This TCR was recovered from a man between 45 and 60 years old with acute or convalescent COVID-19. Input material: peripheral blood.

The DNA is as follows: TGTGCCAGCAGTTACCCGATGGGGAGCTCTGGAAACACCATATATTTT. Its protein product is CASSYPMGSSGNTIYF. The chain couples TRBV6-6 to TRBJ1-3, with the D gene not clear enough to name. Trimming takes 2 bases from V and 0 bases from J, and the germline ends sit 11 bases apart. The germline V gene (reference sequence) specifies MNHNY as CDR1 and SVGAGI as CDR2. The CDR3 measures 16 amino acids from cysteine to phenylalanine. The retained sequence is limited to the CDR3, 48 bases, with the frame set at the first base.